The clone carrying this TCR beta chain appeared many times. What it recognizes is unknown. This specimen comes from a study of neurological immune-mediated disorders. The study's findings and limits: None of the CDR3 amino acid sequences of expanded clones recurred across subjects, suggesting private repertoires in all groups.

Individuals who volunteered at a blood bank located in Maryland, USA, made up the group of healthy controls. Unsorted libraries were prepared from 2 million PBMCs that had been stored at -80 C. 5'RACE with 10-nucleotide random UMIs produced the cDNA. TCRdb redid the calling of the 5' RACE reads with MiXCR, one entry per CDR3 protein. The sample consists of tens of thousands of distinct CDR3 sequences, 9.5% to 12% of them appearing once. The length of the CDR3 is 15 residues. The J segment lost 7 bases and the V segment lost 6 bases, leaving 9 bases of the junction unmatched. Sample: PBMCs. The receptor's source is a man in his sixties in good health. V is TRBV12-3 or TRBV12-4 and J is TRBJ2-1, with TRBD2 matching 10 bases. CDR3 region: CASSRRDSGGNEQFF. The CDR3 DNA sequence: TGTGCCAGCAGCCGGCGAGATAGCGGGGGGAATGAGCAGTTCTTC.